The T cell receptor (beta chain) under discussion was sequenced for a study of regulatory T cells in long-lasting Graves disease. As for time point: persistent/refractory GD, antithyroid drugs over 5 years with positive TRAb. The TCR library was made from RNA that had been extracted from PBMCs in TRIzol. From germline, CDR1 is LNHNV and CDR2 YYDKDF (reference sequence). Trimming pared 3 bases from V and 1 base from J, leaving 10 bases between. This CDR3 has 15 residues. The authors built TCR beta libraries using iRepertoire HTBI primers and Arm-PCR of CDR3 regions. Via MiXCR, TCRdb re-called the multiplex PCR reads, giving one row per CDR3 protein. The sample records 350,000 to 450,000 distinct CDR3 sequences, 20% to 25% being singletons.

The origin of this receptor is a female donor with Graves disease. The material was peripheral blood mononuclear cells (PBMCs), obtained when the disease was refractory, from a patient treated with antithyroid drugs. The gene calls are TRBV15 and TRBJ1-3; the D is unclear. The CDR3 here is CATSSYTESGNTIYF. The CDR3 DNA reads TGTGCCACCAGCAGCTATACAGAGTCTGGAAACACCATATATTTT.